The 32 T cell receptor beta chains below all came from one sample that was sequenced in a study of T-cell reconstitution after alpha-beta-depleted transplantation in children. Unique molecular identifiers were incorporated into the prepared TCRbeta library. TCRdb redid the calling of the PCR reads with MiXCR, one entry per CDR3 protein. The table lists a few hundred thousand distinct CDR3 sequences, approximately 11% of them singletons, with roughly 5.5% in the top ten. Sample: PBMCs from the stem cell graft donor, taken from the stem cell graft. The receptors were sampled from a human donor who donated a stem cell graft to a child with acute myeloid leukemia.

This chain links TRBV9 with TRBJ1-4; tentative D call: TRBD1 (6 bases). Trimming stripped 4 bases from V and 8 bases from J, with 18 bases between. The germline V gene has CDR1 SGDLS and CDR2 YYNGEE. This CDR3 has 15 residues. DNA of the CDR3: TGTGCCAGCAGCTCATCGGTCAGGGGAGCAGAAAAACTGTTTTTT. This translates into CASSSSVRGAEKLFF. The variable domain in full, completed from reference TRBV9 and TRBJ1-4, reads DSGVTQTPKHLITATGQRVTLRCSPRSGDLSVYWYQQSLDQGLQFLIQYYNGEERAKGNILERFSAQQFPDLHSELNLSSLELGDSALYFCASSSSVRGAEKLFFGSGTQLSVL.

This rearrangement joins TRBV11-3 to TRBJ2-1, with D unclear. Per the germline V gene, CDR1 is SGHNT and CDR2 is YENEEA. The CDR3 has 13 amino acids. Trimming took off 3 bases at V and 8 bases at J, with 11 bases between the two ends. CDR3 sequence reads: CASSLQRTDEQFF. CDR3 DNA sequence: TGTGCCAGCAGCTTGCAGAGGACGGATGAGCAGTTCTTC.

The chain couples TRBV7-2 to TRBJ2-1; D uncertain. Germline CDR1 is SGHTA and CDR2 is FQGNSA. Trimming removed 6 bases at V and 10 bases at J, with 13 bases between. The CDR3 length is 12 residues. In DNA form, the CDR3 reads TGTGCCAGCAGTACGGCCGGCCGGGAGCAGTTCTTC. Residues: CASSTAGREQFF.

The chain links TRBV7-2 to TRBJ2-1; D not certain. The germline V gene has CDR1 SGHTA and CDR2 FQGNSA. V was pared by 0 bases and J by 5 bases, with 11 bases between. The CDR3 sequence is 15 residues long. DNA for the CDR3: TGTGCCAGCAGCTTAGCGACTCACCGCAACAATGAGCAGTTCTTC. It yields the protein CASSLATHRNNEQFF.

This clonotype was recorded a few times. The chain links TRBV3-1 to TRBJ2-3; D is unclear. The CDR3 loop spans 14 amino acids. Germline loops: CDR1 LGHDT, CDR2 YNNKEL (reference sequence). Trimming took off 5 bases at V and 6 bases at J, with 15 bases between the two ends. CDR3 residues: CASSERPTQDTQYF. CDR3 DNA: TGTGCCAGCAGCGAACGGCCCACACAGGATACGCAGTATTTT.

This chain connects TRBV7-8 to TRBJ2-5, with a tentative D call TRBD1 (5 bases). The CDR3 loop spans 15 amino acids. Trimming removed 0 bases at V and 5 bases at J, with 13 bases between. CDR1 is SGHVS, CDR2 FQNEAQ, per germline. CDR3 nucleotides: TGTGCCAGCAGCTTAGCCCCGGACATGCGGGAGACCCAGTACTTC. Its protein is CASSLAPDMRETQYF.

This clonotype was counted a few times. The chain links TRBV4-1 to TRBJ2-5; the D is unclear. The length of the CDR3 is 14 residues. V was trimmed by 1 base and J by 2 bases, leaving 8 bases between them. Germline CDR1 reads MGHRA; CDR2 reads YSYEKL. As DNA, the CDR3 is TGCGCCAGCAGCCAAGGGGGTCCGCAAGAGACCCAGTACTTC. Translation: CASSQGGPQETQYF.

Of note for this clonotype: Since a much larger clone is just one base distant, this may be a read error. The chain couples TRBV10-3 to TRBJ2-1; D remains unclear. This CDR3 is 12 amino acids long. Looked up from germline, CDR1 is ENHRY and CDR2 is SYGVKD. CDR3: CAISVTLNEHFF. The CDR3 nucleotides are TGTGCCATCAGTGTTACACTCAATGAGCATTTCTTC.

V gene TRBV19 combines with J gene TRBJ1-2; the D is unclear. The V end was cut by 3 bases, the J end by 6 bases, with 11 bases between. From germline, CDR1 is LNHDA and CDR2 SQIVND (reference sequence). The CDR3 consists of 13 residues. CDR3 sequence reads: CASSIGRADGYTF. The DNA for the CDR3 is TGTGCCAGTAGTATCGGACGCGCCGATGGCTACACCTTC. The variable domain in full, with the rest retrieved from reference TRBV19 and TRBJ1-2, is DGGITQSPKYLFRKEGQNVTLSCEQNLNHDAMYWYRQDPGQGLRLIYYSQIVNDFQKGDIAEGYSVSREKKESFPLTVTSAQKNPTAFYLCASSIGRADGYTFGSGTRLTVV.

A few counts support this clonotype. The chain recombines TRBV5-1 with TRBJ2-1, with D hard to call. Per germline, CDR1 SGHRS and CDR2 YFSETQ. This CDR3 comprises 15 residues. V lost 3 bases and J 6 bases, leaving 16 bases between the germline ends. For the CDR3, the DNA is TGCGCCAGCAGCTCCCCCCGATTGGGTAGCAATGAGCAGTTCTTC. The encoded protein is CASSSPRLGSNEQFF.

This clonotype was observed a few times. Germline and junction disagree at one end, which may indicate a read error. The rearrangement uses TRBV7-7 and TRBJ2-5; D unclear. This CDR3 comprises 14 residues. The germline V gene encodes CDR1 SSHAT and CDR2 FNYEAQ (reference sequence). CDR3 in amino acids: CASSPSVLVGTQYF. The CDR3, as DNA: TGTGCTAGCAGCCCAAGTGTCCTCGTGGGGACCCAGTACTTC.

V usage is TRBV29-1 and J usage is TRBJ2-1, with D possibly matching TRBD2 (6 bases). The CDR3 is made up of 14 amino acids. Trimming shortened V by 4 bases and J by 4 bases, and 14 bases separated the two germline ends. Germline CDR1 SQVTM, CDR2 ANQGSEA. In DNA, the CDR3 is TGCAGCGTTGTGCCGGGGGTGTTATACAATGAGCAGTTCTTC. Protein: CSVVPGVLYNEQFF.

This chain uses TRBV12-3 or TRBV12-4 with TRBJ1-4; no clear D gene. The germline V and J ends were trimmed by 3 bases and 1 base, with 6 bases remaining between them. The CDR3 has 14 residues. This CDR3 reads CASSFGVTNEKLFF. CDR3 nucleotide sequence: TGTGCCAGCAGTTTCGGGGTAACTAATGAAAAACTGTTTTTT.

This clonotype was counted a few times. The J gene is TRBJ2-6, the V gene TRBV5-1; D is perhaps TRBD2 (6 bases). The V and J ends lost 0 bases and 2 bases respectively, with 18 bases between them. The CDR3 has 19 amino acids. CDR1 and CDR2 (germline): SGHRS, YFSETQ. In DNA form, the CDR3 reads TGCGCCAGCAGCTTGGCCGGCGGGGCTTTTGTCACTGGGGCCAACGTCCTGACTTTC. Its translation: CASSLAGGAFVTGANVLTF.

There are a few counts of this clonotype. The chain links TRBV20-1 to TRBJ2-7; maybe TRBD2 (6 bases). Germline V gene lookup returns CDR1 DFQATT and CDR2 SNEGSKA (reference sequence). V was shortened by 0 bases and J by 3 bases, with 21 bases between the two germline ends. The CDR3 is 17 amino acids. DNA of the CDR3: TGCAGTGCTAGAGATCTGAGTGTAACTAGCAAGGACTACGAGCAGTACTTC. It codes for CSARDLSVTSKDYEQYF.

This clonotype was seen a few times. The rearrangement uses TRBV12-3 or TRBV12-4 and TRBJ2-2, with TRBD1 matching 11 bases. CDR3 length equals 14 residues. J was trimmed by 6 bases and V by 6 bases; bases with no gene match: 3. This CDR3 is CASRVGQGAGELFF. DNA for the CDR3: TGTGCCAGCAGAGTGGGACAGGGGGCCGGGGAGCTGTTTTTT.

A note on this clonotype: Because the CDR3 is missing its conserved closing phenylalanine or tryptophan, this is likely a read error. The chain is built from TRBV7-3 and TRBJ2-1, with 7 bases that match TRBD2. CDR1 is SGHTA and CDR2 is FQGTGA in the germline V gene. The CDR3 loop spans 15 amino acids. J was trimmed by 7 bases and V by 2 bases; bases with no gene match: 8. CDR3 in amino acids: CASSLFGGSDNEQFS. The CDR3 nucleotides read TGTGCCAGCAGCTTATTCGGCGGGAGTGATAATGAGCAGTTCTCC.

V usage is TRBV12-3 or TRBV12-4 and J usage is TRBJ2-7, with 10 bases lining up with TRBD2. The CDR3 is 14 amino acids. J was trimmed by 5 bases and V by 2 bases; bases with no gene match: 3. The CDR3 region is CASSLTSGNHEQYF. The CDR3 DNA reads TGTGCCAGCAGTTTAACTAGCGGGAACCACGAGCAGTACTTC.

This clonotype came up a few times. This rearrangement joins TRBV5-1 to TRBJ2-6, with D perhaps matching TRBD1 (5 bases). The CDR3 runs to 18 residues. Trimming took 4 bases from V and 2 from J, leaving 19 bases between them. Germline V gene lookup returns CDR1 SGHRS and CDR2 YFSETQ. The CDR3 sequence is CASSHRSSGTPGANVLTF. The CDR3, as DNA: TGCGCCAGCAGCCACAGGAGTTCGGGTACCCCTGGGGCCAACGTCCTGACTTTC.

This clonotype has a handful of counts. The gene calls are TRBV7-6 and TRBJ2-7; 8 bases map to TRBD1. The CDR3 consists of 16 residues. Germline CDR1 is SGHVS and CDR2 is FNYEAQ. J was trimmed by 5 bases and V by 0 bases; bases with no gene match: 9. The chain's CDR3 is CASSLALQGAVDEQYF. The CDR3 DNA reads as TGTGCCAGCAGCTTAGCTCTTCAGGGGGCAGTGGACGAGCAGTACTTC.

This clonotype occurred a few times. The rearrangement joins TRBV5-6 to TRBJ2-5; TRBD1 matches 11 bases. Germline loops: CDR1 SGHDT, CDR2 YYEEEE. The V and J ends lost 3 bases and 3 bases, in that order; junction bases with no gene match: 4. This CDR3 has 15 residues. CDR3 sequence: CASSWGQGGEETQYF. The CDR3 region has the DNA TGTGCCAGCAGCTGGGGACAGGGGGGGGAAGAGACCCAGTACTTC.

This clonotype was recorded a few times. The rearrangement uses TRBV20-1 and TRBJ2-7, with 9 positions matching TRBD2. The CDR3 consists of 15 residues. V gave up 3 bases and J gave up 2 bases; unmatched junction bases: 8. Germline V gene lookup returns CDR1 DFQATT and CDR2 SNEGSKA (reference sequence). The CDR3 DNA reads TGCAGTGCTAGCGGACTGACTAGCGGAACCTACGAGCAGTACTTC. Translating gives CSASGLTSGTYEQYF.

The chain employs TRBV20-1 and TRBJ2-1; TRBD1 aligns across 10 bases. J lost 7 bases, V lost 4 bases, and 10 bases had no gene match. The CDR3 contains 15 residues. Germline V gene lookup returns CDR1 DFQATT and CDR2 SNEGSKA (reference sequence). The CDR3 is CSAIPPGQGLNEQFF. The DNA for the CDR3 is TGCAGTGCTATACCTCCGGGACAGGGGCTTAATGAGCAGTTCTTC.

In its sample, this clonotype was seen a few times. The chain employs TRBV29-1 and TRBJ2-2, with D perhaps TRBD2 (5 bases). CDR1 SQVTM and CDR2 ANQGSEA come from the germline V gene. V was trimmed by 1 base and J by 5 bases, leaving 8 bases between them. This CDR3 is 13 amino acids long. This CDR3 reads CSVEGGFTGELFF. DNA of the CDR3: TGCAGCGTTGAAGGAGGGTTTACCGGGGAGCTGTTTTTT.

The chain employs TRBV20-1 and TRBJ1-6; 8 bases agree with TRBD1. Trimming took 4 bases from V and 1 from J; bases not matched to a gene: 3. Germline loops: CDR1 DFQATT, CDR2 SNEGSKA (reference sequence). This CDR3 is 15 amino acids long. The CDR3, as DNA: TGCAGTGCTAAACAGGGGGTGTCCTATAATTCACCCCTCCACTTT. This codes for CSAKQGVSYNSPLHF.

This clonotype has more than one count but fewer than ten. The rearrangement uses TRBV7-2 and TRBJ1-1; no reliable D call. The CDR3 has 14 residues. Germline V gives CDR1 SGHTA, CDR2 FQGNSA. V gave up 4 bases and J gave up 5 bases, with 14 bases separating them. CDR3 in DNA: TGTGCCAGCAGCTCCCAGGTAGGAGGGACTGAAGCTTTCTTT. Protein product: CASSSQVGGTEAFF.

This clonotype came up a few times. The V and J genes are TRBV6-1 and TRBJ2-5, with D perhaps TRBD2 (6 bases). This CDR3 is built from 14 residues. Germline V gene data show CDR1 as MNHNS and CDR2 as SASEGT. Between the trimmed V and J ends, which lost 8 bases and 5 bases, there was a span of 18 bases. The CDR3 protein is CASRRVGPAETQYF. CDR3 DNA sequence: TGTGCCAGCCGGAGGGTAGGTCCGGCTGAGACCCAGTACTTC.

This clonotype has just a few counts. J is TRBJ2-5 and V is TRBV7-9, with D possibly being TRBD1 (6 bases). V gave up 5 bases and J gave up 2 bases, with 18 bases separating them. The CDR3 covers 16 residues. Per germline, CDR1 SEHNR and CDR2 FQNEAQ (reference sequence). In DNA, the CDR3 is TGTGCCAGCAGCCCCCGGGCCGGGACACCTCAAGAGACCCAGTACTTC. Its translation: CASSPRAGTPQETQYF.

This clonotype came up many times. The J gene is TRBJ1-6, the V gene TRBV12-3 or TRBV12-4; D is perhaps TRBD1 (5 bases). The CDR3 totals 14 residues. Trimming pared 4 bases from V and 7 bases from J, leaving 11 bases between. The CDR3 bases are TGTGCCAGCAGTTCCCAGGGAATAAATTCACCCCTCCACTTT. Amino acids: CASSSQGINSPLHF.

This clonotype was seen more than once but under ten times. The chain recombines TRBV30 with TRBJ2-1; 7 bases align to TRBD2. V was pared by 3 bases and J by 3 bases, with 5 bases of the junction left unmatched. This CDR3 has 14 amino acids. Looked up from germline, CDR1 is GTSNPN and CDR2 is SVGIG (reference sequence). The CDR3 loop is CAWRISGNYNEQFF. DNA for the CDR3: TGTGCCTGGAGGATCAGCGGGAACTACAATGAGCAGTTCTTC.

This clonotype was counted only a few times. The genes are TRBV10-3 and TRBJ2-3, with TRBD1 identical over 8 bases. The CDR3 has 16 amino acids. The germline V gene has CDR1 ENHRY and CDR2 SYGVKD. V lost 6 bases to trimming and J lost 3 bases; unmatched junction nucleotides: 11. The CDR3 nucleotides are TGTGCCATCAGAAGGCCGGGACAGGTTGGGACAGATACGCAGTATTTT. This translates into CAIRRPGQVGTDTQYF.

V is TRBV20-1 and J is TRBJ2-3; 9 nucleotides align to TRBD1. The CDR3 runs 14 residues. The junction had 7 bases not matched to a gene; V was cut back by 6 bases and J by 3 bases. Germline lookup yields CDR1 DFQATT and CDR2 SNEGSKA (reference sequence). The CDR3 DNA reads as TGCAGTGCGGATCCGGGACAGGGTACAGATACGCAGTATTTT. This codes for CSADPGQGTDTQYF.